This TCR beta chain came from a study of blood T cell repertoires in COVID-19. Overall study: T cells, B-cell-depleted T cells, or PBMCs supplied cDNA or gDNA.

Here immunoSEQ multiplex PCR was the method, and the copy in TCRdb shows in-frame clones only, minus some. The repertoire holds 150,000 to 200,000 clones, with roughly nine tenths as singletons. The V gene end was trimmed by 1 base and the J gene end by 8 bases; junction bases not matched to a gene: 6. CDR3 length: 15 residues. Germline-derived CDR1 and CDR2 are SGDLS and YYNGEE. Sequencing was performed on peripheral blood. The TCR sequence derives from a woman in her sixties or seventies with acute or convalescent COVID-19. The genes are TRBV9 and TRBJ2-1; 10 nucleotides align to TRBD2. CDR3 DNA sequence: TGTGCCAGCAGCGTATCTAGCGGGAGTCGTGATGAGCAGTTCTTC. This translates into CASSVSSGSRDEQFF.